This T cell receptor beta chain stems from a study of beta chain features in type 1 diabetes. Study-level information: Examination spanned around 110 million sorted cells from all samples.

In its sample, this clone was seen a few times. Its target is not known. Study results and limitations: A pattern of fewer insertions and more deletions at VDJ junctions was seen in type 1 diabetes patients.

Expressed TCRB transcripts were sequenced because the entire RNA isolate underwent reverse transcription. This table comes from immunoSEQ multiplex PCR, and its TCRdb copy is limited to in-frame clones, with some not included. The table records 430,000 or so clones, roughly an eighth of them present only once. The germline CDR1 and CDR2 sequences are SEHNR and FQNEAQ (reference sequence). The CDR3 has 14 amino acids. With V trimmed by 3 bases and J by 5 bases, 5 bases remained unmatched. The TCR originated in a young woman in good health. This sequence joins TRBV7-9 and TRBJ1-1; 8 positions match TRBD1. Sequenced sample: naive CD4+ T cells from blood. CDR3 sequence: CASSFVRTGTEAFF. Here the CDR3 DNA reads TGTGCCAGCAGCTTCGTCCGGACAGGGACTGAAGCTTTCTTT. The full variable domain, rest sourced from reference TRBV7-9 and TRBJ1-1, is DTGVSQNPRHKITKRGQNVTFRCDPISEHNRLYWYRQTLGQGPEFLTYFQNEAQLEKSRLLSDRFSAERPKGSFSTLEIQRTEQGDSAMYLCASSFVRTGTEAFFGQGTRLTVV.